These 26 T cell receptor beta chains were sequenced from one sample in a study of T cell repertoires in ileal Crohn's disease. TCRdb's table, derived via immunoSEQ multiplex PCR, lists solely in-frame clones and lacks some. The sample has 14,000 or so clones, about two thirds seen once; the top ten hold 5.5% to 7%. The material sequenced was ileal tissue. The receptors were gathered from an adult with Crohn's disease.

The chain joins TRBV5-1 to TRBJ2-4; unclear D gene. The ends were cut back, 4 bases at V and 8 bases at J, with 13 bases in the middle. CDR1 and CDR2 from the germline V gene are SGHRS and YFSETQ. The CDR3 loop spans 13 amino acids. This CDR3 is CASSLGRGDIQYF. CDR3 coding DNA: TGCGCCAGCAGCCTAGGTCGTGGGGACATTCAGTACTTC.

This clone was found a few times. The chain combines TRBV29-1 with TRBJ2-7; 8 bases are a match to TRBD1. The V and J ends lost 7 bases and 5 bases, in that order; junction bases with no gene match: 7. CDR1 and CDR2 from the germline V gene are SQVTM and ANQGSEA. This CDR3 contains 12 residues. Here the CDR3 DNA reads TGCAGCGCTGGACAGGGTGGGGACGAGCAGTACTTC. It is translated as CSAGQGGDEQYF.

Regarding this clone: Its ends do not fully match the called genes, so a read error is possible. V and J are TRBV5-1 and TRBJ1-2, with a tentative D call TRBD1 (6 bases). The CDR3 is 16 residues long. Germline V gene sequence: CDR1 SGHRS, CDR2 YFSETQ. This chain's CDR3 is CASSLDTGRWYYGCTF. Here the CDR3 DNA reads TGCGCCAGCAGCTTGGACACAGGGAGGTGGTACTATGGCTGCACCTTC.

This clone was counted a single time. The chain carries TRBV9 and TRBJ1-6, with 8 positions matching TRBD1. This CDR3 is built from 14 residues. Losses at the gene ends were 3 bases for V and 9 bases for J; bases not matched to a gene: 5. CDR1 is SGDLS, CDR2 YYNGEE, per germline. CDR3 nucleotide sequence: TGTGCCAGCAGCGCAGGACAGGGCCGTTCACCCCTCCACTTT. Translation gives CASSAGQGRSPLHF.

This chain uses TRBV2 with TRBJ2-3; 15 bases are shared with TRBD2. CDR1 and CDR2 from the germline V gene are SNHLY and FYNNEI. The CDR3 runs 19 residues. The junction had 9 bases not matched to a gene; V was cut back by 3 bases and J by 2 bases. CDR3 loop: CASSEGLAGGPYDTDTQYF. CDR3 sequence (DNA): TGTGCCAGCAGTGAGGGACTAGCGGGGGGACCCTATGACACAGATACGCAGTATTTT.

This clone was counted only a few times. The V and J genes are TRBV6-1 and TRBJ2-7, with TRBD1 matching over 8 bases. V was pared by 8 bases and J by 1 base, with 7 bases of the junction left unmatched. Germline V gives CDR1 MNHNS, CDR2 SASEGT. CDR3 length: 14 residues. CDR3 region: CASRDRLLSYEQYF. The DNA of the CDR3 is TGTGCCAGCCGGGACAGGTTACTTTCCTACGAGCAGTACTTC.

In this sample, this clone is medium-sized (0.01 to 0.1%). The DNA for the CDR3 is TGTGCCAGCACGCACAGGGGTCGTGGCTACACCTTC. It is translated as CASTHRGRGYTF. The V gene is TRBV6-1, the J gene TRBJ1-2, with 7 nucleotides matching TRBD1. Germline V gene sequence: CDR1 MNHNS, CDR2 SASEGT. After removal of 7 bases from V and 7 bases from J, the junction contained 6 bases not matched to a gene. The CDR3 loop spans 12 amino acids.

This chain uses TRBV6-5 with TRBJ1-3, with D maybe TRBD1 (5 bases). Germline V gene data show CDR1 as MNHEY and CDR2 as SVGAGI. CDR3 length: 15 residues. Trimming removed 5 bases from V and 0 bases from J, with 11 bases in between. CDR3 DNA: TGTGCCAGCAGTCATGACAGCTTCTCTGGAAACACCATATATTTT. This gives the protein CASSHDSFSGNTIYF.

The rearrangement links TRBV19 to TRBJ1-2; the match to TRBD1 covers 11 bases. With V trimmed by 1 base and J by 5 bases, 3 bases remained unmatched. Germline CDR1 is LNHDA and CDR2 is SQIVND (reference sequence). The CDR3 consists of 15 residues. This CDR3 reads CASSIAGTGGYGYTF. CDR3 DNA sequence: TGTGCCAGTAGTATAGCAGGGACAGGGGGGTATGGCTACACCTTC.

By share, this clone counts as medium-sized. This chain uses TRBV9 with TRBJ2-3; 7 nucleotides match TRBD2. Trimming at V came to 4 bases and at J to 5 bases, leaving 10 bases not matched to a gene. From germline, CDR1 is SGDLS and CDR2 YYNGEE. The length of the CDR3 is 15 residues. The CDR3 nucleotides read TGTGCCAGCAGCCCGACGGGGGGACTAATAGATACGCAGTATTTT. Residues: CASSPTGGLIDTQYF. The entire variable domain, with the rest obtained from reference TRBV9 and TRBJ2-3, is as follows: DSGVTQTPKHLITATGQRVTLRCSPRSGDLSVYWYQQSLDQGLQFLIQYYNGEERAKGNILERFSAQQFPDLHSELNLSSLELGDSALYFCASSPTGGLIDTQYFGPGTRLTVL.

The V gene is TRBV2, the J gene TRBJ1-5; D remains ambiguous. Trimming removed 4 bases at V and 9 bases at J, with 13 bases between. Germline loops: CDR1 SNHLY, CDR2 FYNNEI. The CDR3 is 13 amino acids. The CDR3 reads CASSAEGPRPQHF. The CDR3, as DNA: TGTGCCAGCAGTGCAGAAGGTCCGCGGCCCCAGCATTTT.

This clone appeared a few times. This chain links TRBV28 with TRBJ2-3; TRBD2 aligns across 10 bases. From germline, CDR1 is MDHEN and CDR2 SYDVKM. This CDR3 is built from 15 residues. Unmatched junction bases numbered 6, after V lost 6 bases and J lost 3 bases. CDR3 in DNA: TGTGCCAGCAGCCAACGGGGACTAGCGACAGATACGCAGTATTTT. This encodes CASSQRGLATDTQYF.

The gene calls are TRBV27 and TRBJ1-2; TRBD1 is a possible D gene (6 bases). CDR1 MNHEY and CDR2 SMNVEV come from the germline V gene (reference sequence). With 5 bases removed from V and 2 bases from J, the gap between germline ends came to 12 bases. The CDR3 runs 14 residues. DNA of the CDR3: TGTGCCAGCAGTGCCAGGGGCCCCAACTATGGCTACACCTTC. This codes for CASSARGPNYGYTF.

CDR3 sequence reads: CASGLGYTQYF. The CDR3 nucleotides read TGTGCTAGTGGTTTGGGGTATACGCAGTATTTT. The chain uses TRBV12-5 and TRBJ2-3; D remains ambiguous. V lost 1 base to trimming and J lost 7 bases, with 3 bases between them. Germline V lookup: CDR1 LGHNT, CDR2 FRNRAP. The CDR3 sequence is 11 residues long.

The rearrangement links TRBV28 to TRBJ1-2, with D possibly matching TRBD1 (6 bases). This CDR3 comprises 13 residues. Germline V gene sequence: CDR1 MDHEN, CDR2 SYDVKM. V was shortened by 3 bases and J by 6 bases, with 11 bases between the two germline ends. The CDR3 DNA is TGTGCCAGCAGTTTTCGCGCAGGGGATGGCTACACCTTC. As protein: CASSFRAGDGYTF.

This chain connects TRBV7-3 to TRBJ2-2; TRBD2 matches at 7 bases. Germline CDR1 and CDR2: SGHTA and FQGTGA. The CDR3 totals 14 residues. The V and J ends lost 6 bases and 1 base, in that order; junction bases with no gene match: 2. CDR3 DNA: TGTGCCAGCAGAAAGCGGGGGAACACCGGGGAGCTGTTTTTT. It translates to CASRKRGNTGELFF.

The chain recombines TRBV28 with TRBJ1-2, with 7 bases fitting TRBD1. The CDR3 is 14 residues long. Trimming at V came to 5 bases and at J to 10 bases, leaving 13 bases not matched to a gene. Germline V CDR1 and CDR2: MDHEN, SYDVKM. DNA for the CDR3: TGTGCCAGCAGTCCCGGGACAGAATATGGTGTCTACACCTTC. This codes for CASSPGTEYGVYTF.

This clone was seen a single time. This could be a read error, since a much larger clone is one nucleotide away. The chain is built from TRBV11-3 and TRBJ2-5; TRBD2 is a possible D gene (6 bases). Germline V lookup: CDR1 SGHNT, CDR2 YENEEA. The germline V and J ends were trimmed by 4 bases and 1 base, with 13 bases remaining between them. This CDR3 has 15 amino acids. CDR3 region: CASSSGCGVQETQYF. CDR3 in DNA: TGTGCCAGCAGCTCCGGTTGCGGGGTCCAAGAGACCCAGTACTTC.

J is TRBJ2-5 and V is TRBV27; D is possibly TRBD2 (5 bases). Germline V gives CDR1 MNHEY, CDR2 SMNVEV (reference sequence). CDR3 length: 15 residues. V was cut by 6 bases and J by 7 bases, with 21 bases left in between. In nucleotides, the CDR3 is TGTGCCAGCAGGCCCCGTTTGGGAGTCGAGGGGACCCAGTACTTC. As protein: CASRPRLGVEGTQYF.

The V call is TRBV2, the J call TRBJ2-5; D call uncertain. The CDR3 is 13 residues long. V was cut by 4 bases and J by 3 bases, with 9 bases left in between. Germline V gene sequence: CDR1 SNHLY, CDR2 FYNNEI. The CDR3 DNA sequence: TGTGCCAGCAGTGCGGGCAGTGAAGAGACCCAGTACTTC. Translating it yields CASSAGSEETQYF.

This clone was observed once. This CDR3 reads CASNRFGAGELFF. The CDR3 DNA is TGTGCCAGCAACAGGTTCGGGGCCGGGGAGCTGTTTTTT. The chain has TRBV2 and TRBJ2-2; D tentatively reads TRBD1 or TRBD2 (5 bases each). The CDR3 has 13 residues. The V and J ends lost 7 bases and 6 bases respectively, with 12 bases between them. The germline V gene encodes CDR1 SNHLY and CDR2 FYNNEI.

The rearrangement joins TRBV6-5 to TRBJ2-7, with TRBD2 as a possible D gene (6 bases). The CDR3 sequence is 12 residues long. Trimming left V 5 bases short and J 6 bases short, with 11 bases between. The germline CDR1 and CDR2 sequences are MNHEY and SVGAGI. CDR3 in amino acids: CASSHGGGEQYF. For the CDR3, the DNA is TGTGCCAGCAGTCACGGGGGAGGCGAGCAGTACTTC.

This clone was detected only a few times. The rearrangement uses TRBV7-9 and TRBJ2-7, with 7 bases that match TRBD1. Unmatched junction bases numbered 9, after V lost 2 bases and J lost 5 bases. Looked up from germline, CDR1 is SEHNR and CDR2 is FQNEAQ (reference sequence). The length of the CDR3 is 15 residues. The CDR3 DNA follows: TGTGCCAGCAGCTTATATCGACAGGGAACGAACGAGCAGTACTTC. This gives the protein CASSLYRQGTNEQYF.

This clone came up a few times. The J gene is TRBJ1-5, the V gene TRBV29-1, with a tentative D call TRBD1 (6 bases). Trimming took 6 bases from V and 7 from J, leaving 13 bases between them. Per germline, CDR1 SQVTM and CDR2 ANQGSEA. The CDR3 sequence is 12 residues long. The CDR3 region is CSVGVGGQPQHF. The CDR3 DNA reads TGCAGCGTAGGAGTAGGGGGGCAGCCCCAGCATTTT.

This sequence joins TRBV27 and TRBJ2-3; no reliable D call. The V gene's germline CDR1 is MNHEY and CDR2 SMNVEV (reference sequence). V was trimmed by 2 bases and J by 2 bases, leaving 11 bases between them. This CDR3 is 15 amino acids long. CDR3 sequence reads: CASSLTPGDTDTQYF. CDR3 coding DNA: TGTGCCAGCAGTTTAACTCCCGGAGACACAGATACGCAGTATTTT.

The V gene is TRBV19, the J gene TRBJ1-2; 9 bases are a match to TRBD1. Germline V gene sequence: CDR1 LNHDA, CDR2 SQIVND (reference sequence). CDR3 size: 14 residues. V dropped 6 bases and J dropped 4; count of bases not matched to a gene: 6. The CDR3 spells CASSRDRASYGYTF. The CDR3 DNA sequence: TGTGCCAGTAGCCGGGACAGGGCTTCCTATGGCTACACCTTC.